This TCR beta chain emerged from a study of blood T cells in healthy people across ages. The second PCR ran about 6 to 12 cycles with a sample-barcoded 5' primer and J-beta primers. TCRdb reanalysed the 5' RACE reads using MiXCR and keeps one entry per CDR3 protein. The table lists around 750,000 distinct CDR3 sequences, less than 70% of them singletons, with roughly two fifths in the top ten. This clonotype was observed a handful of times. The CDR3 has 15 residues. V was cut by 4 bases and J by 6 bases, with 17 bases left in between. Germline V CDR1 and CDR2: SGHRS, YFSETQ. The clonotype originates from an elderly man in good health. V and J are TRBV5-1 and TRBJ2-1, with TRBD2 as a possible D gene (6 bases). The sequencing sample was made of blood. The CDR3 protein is CASSMGLSIFNEQFF. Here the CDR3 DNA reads TGCGCCAGCAGCATGGGACTTTCCATTTTCAATGAGCAGTTCTTC. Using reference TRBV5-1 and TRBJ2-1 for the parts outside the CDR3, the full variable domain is KAGVTQTPRYLIKTRGQQVTLSCSPISGHRSVSWYQQTPGQGLQFLFEYFSETQRNKGNFPGRFSGRQFSNSRSEMNVSTLELGDSALYLCASSMGLSIFNEQFFGPGTRLTVL.